The 2 T cell receptor beta chains in this list originate from one sample, sequenced in a study of blood T cell repertoires in COVID-19. Assay used: immunoSEQ multiplex PCR; TCRdb lists only in-frame clones, some missing. The sample lists about 59,000 clones; 70% to 85% were seen once. Sequencing was carried out using peripheral blood. Every receptor here comes from a man older than 75 with acute or convalescent COVID-19.

This chain uses TRBV29-1 with TRBJ2-7; 7 nucleotides align to TRBD1. V lost 4 bases to trimming and J lost 2 bases; unmatched junction nucleotides: 2. This CDR3 has 12 amino acids. The germline CDR1 and CDR2 sequences are SQVTM and ANQGSEA. The CDR3 is CSVVGQAYEQYF. The CDR3 coding sequence is TGCAGCGTTGTAGGACAGGCCTACGAGCAGTACTTC.

The count of this clone is one. The rearrangement links TRBV29-1 to TRBJ2-3; the match to TRBD1 covers 11 bases. The J segment lost 5 bases and the V segment lost 6 bases, leaving 7 bases of the junction unmatched. CDR1 is SQVTM and CDR2 is ANQGSEA in the germline V gene. This CDR3 is 14 amino acids long. CDR3 sequence (DNA): TGCAGCGTGTTAGGACAGGGGGCTCAAGATACGCAGTATTTT. Protein: CSVLGQGAQDTQYF.